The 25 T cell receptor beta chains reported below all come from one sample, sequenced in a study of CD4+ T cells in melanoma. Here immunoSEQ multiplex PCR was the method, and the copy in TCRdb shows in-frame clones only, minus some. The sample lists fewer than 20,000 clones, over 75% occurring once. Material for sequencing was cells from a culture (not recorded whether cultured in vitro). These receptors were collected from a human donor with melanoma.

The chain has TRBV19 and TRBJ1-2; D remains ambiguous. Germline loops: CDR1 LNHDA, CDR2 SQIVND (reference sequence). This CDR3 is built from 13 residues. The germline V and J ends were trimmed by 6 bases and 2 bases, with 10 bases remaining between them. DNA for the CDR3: TGTGCCAGTAGATCCGATCCCAACTATGGCTACACCTTC. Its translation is CASRSDPNYGYTF.

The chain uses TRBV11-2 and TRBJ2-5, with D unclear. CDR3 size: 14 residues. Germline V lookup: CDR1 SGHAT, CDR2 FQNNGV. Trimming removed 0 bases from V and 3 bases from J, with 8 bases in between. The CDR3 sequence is CASSLDRVKETQYF. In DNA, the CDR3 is TGTGCCAGCAGCTTAGACCGGGTAAAAGAGACCCAGTACTTC. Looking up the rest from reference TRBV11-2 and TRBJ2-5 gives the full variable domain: EAGVAQSPRYKIIEKRQSVAFWCNPISGHATLYWYQQILGQGPKLLIQFQNNGVVDDSQLPKDRFSAERLKGVDSTLKIQPAKLEDSAVYLCASSLDRVKETQYFGPGTRLLVL.

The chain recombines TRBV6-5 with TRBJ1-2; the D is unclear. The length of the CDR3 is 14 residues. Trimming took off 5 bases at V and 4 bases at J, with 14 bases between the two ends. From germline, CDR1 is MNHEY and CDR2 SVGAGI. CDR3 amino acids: CASSGGSRFYGYTF. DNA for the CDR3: TGTGCCAGCAGTGGAGGGTCCCGCTTCTATGGCTACACCTTC.

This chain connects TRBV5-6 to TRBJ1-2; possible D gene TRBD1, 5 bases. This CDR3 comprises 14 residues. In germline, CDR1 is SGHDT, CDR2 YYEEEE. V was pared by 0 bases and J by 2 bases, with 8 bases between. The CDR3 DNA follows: TGTGCCAGCAGCTTGGGGCAGGGAAACTATGGCTACACCTTC. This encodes CASSLGQGNYGYTF. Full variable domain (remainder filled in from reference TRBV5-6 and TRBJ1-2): DAGVTQSPTHLIKTRGQQVTLRCSPKSGHDTVSWYQQALGQGPQFIFQYYEEEERQRGNFPDRFSGHQFPNYSSELNVNALLLGDSALYLCASSLGQGNYGYTFGSGTRLTVV.

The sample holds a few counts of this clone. CDR3 sequence (DNA): TGTGCCAGCAGCTTAGGGACAGGCGGCAACACCGGGGAGCTGTTTTTT. Protein sequence: CASSLGTGGNTGELFF. The chain has TRBV7-2 and TRBJ2-2; 7 nucleotides line up with TRBD1. CDR3 length: 16 amino acids. Per germline, CDR1 SGHTA and CDR2 FQGNSA. V lost 1 base to trimming and J lost 2 bases; unmatched junction nucleotides: 4.

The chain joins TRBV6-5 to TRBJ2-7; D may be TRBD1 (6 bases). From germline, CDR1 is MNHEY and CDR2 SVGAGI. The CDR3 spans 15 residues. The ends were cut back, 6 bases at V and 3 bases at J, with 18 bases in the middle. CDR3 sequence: CASSQRQEPDYEQYF. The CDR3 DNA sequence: TGTGCCAGCAGCCAGAGACAGGAACCCGACTACGAGCAGTACTTC.

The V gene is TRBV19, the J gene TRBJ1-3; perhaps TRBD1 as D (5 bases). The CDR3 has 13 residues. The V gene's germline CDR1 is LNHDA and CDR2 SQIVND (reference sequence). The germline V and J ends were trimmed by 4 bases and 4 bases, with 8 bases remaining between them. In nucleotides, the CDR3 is TGTGCCAGTAGTACAGGGTCCGGAAACACCATATATTTT. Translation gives CASSTGSGNTIYF.

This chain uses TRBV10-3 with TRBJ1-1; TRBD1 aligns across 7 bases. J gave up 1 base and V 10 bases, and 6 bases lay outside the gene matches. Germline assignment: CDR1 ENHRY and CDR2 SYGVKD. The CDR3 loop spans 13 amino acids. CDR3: CATRQGGNTEAFF. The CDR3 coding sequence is TGTGCCACCCGCCAGGGGGGGAACACTGAAGCTTTCTTT.

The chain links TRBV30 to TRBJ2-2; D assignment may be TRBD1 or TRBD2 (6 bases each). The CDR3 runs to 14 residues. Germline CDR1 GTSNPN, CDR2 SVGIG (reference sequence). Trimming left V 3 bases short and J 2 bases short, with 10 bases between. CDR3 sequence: CAWSGGFNTGELFF. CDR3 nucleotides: TGTGCCTGGAGCGGGGGCTTTAACACCGGGGAGCTGTTTTTT.

DNA for the CDR3: TGTGCCAGTACCCTACAGGGGGCGAGTACTGAAGCTTTCTTT. It codes for CASTLQGASTEAFF. This chain uses TRBV19 with TRBJ1-1, with 9 positions matching TRBD1. Germline loops: CDR1 LNHDA, CDR2 SQIVND (reference sequence). V shed 7 bases and J 5 bases; nucleotides not matched to a gene: 8. The CDR3 loop spans 14 amino acids.

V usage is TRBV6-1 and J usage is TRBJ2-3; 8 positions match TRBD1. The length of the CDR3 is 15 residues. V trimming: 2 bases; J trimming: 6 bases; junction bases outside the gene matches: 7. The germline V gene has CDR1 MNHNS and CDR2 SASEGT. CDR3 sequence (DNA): TGTGCCAGCAGTGAACAGGGGGCAAACGGGGATACGCAGTATTTT. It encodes CASSEQGANGDTQYF.

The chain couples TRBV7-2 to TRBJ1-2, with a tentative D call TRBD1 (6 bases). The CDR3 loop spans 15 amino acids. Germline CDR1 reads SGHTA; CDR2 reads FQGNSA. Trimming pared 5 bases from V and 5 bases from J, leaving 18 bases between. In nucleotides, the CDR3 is TGTGCCAGCAGCAGAAGGCGGACAGCAACTTATGGCTACACCTTC. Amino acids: CASSRRRTATYGYTF.

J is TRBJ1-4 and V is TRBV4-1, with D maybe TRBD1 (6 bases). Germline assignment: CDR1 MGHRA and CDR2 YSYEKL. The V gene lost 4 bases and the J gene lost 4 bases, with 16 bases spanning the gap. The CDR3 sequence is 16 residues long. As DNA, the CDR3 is TGCGCCAGCAGCCGGTACCGGGACACCGTTAATGAAAAACTGTTTTTT. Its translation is CASSRYRDTVNEKLFF.

The CDR3 nucleotides read TGTGCCAGCAGATCCTACACTGAAGCTTTCTTT. It translates to CASRSYTEAFF. This chain links TRBV2 with TRBJ1-1; D is undetermined. In germline, CDR1 is SNHLY, CDR2 FYNNEI. The CDR3 is made up of 11 amino acids. The V and J ends lost 6 bases and 3 bases respectively, with 5 bases between them.

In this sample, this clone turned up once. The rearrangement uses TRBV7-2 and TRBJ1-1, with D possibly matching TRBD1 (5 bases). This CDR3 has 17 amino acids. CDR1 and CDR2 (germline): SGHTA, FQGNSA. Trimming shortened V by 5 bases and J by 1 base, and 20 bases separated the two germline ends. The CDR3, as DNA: TGTGCCAGCAGCCCCGGGGAGGGGAGGGCGGGGAACACTGAAGCTTTCTTT. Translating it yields CASSPGEGRAGNTEAFF. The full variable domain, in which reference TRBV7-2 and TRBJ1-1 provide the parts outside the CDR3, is GAGVSQSPSNKVTEKGKDVELRCDPISGHTALYWYRQSLGQGLEFLIYFQGNSAPDKSGLPSDRFSAERTGGSVSTLTIQRTQQEDSAVYLCASSPGEGRAGNTEAFFGQGTRLTVV.

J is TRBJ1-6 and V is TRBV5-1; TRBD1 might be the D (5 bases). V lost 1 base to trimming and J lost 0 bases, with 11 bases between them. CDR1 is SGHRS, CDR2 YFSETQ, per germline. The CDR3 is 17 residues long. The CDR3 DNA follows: TGCGCCAGCAGCTTGCTGGGGCCCAGCTCCTATAATTCACCCCTCCACTTT. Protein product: CASSLLGPSSYNSPLHF.

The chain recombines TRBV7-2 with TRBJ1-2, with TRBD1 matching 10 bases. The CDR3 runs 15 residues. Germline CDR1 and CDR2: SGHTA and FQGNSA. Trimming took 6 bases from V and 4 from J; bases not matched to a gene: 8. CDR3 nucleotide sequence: TGTGCCAGCAGGTTGACAGGGGGCGATGTCTATGGCTACACCTTC. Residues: CASRLTGGDVYGYTF.

CDR3 nucleotides: TGTGCCAGCAGTTTAACAACAGGGGGCGCGACCGGGGAGCTGTTTTTT. Its translation: CASSLTTGGATGELFF. The rearrangement links TRBV6-5 to TRBJ2-2; 9 nucleotides line up with TRBD1. The CDR3 contains 16 residues. The V gene's germline CDR1 is MNHEY and CDR2 SVGAGI. V shed 4 bases and J 5 bases; nucleotides not matched to a gene: 8.

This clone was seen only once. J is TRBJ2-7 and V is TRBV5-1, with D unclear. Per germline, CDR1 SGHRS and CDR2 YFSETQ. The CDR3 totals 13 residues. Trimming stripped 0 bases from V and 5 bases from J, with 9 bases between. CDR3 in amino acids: CASSLGVPDEQYF. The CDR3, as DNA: TGCGCCAGCAGCTTGGGGGTCCCTGACGAGCAGTACTTC.

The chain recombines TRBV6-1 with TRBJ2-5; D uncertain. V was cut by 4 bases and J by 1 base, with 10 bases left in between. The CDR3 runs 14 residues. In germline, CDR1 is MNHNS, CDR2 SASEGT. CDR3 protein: CASSAYTIQETQYF. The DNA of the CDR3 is TGTGCCAGCAGTGCCTATACCATCCAAGAGACCCAGTACTTC.

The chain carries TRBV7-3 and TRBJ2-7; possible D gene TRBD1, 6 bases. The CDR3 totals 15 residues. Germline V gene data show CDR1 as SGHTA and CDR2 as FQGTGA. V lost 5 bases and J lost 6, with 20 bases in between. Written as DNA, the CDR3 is TGTGCCAGCAGCCCGCCCCCGGGACACCGTCGCGAGCAGTACTTC. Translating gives CASSPPPGHRREQYF.

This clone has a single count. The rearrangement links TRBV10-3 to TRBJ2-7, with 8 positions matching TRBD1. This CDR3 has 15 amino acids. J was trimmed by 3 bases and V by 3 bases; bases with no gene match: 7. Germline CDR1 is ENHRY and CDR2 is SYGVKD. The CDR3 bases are TGTGCCATCAGTGAAAAGGTACAGGGGGGCTACGAGCAGTACTTC. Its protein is CAISEKVQGGYEQYF.

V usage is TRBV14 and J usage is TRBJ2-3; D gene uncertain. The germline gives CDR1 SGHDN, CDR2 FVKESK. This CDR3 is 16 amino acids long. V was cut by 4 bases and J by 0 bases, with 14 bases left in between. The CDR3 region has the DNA TGTGCCAGCAGCCGCTTGACGGCACGGAGCACAGATACGCAGTATTTT. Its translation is CASSRLTARSTDTQYF.

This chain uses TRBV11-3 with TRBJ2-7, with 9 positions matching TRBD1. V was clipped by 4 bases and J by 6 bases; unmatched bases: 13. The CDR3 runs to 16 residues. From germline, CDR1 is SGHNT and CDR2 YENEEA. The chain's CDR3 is CASSSMTGTGRVEQYF. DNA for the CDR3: TGTGCCAGCAGCTCTATGACCGGGACAGGGAGGGTCGAGCAGTACTTC.

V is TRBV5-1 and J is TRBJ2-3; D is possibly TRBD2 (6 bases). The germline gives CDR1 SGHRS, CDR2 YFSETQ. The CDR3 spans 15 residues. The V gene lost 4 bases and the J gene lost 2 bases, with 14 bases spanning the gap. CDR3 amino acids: CASSVERVNTDTQYF. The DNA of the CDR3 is TGCGCCAGCAGCGTCGAGCGGGTAAACACAGATACGCAGTATTTT.